Each of the 10 T cell receptor beta chains below was sequenced from the same sample in a study of blood T cell repertoires in COVID-19. Assay used: immunoSEQ multiplex PCR; TCRdb lists only in-frame clones, some missing. The table lists 200,000 to 300,000 clones, about 83% of them singletons. The sample taken for sequencing was peripheral blood. Source of these receptors: a woman between 40 and 50 years old who had recovered from COVID-19.

This clone was detected a few times. This chain connects TRBV28 to TRBJ1-2; possibly TRBD1 for D (6 bases). Germline CDR1 reads MDHEN; CDR2 reads SYDVKM. V was trimmed by 6 bases and J by 2 bases, leaving 16 bases between them. This CDR3 spans 15 amino acids. CDR3 DNA: TGTGCCAGCAGACGGACAGTTAGTCTGAACTATGGCTACACCTTC. Its translation: CASRRTVSLNYGYTF.

The rearrangement joins TRBV6-5 to TRBJ1-4; D might be TRBD1 (6 bases). The germline CDR1 and CDR2 sequences are MNHEY and SVGAGI. Between the trimmed V and J ends, which lost 2 bases and 0 bases, there was a span of 10 bases. This CDR3 is built from 16 residues. The CDR3 coding sequence is TGTGCCAGCAGTTACAGAGGGGGTGCAACTAATGAAAAACTGTTTTTT. It specifies CASSYRGGATNEKLFF.

The V call is TRBV10-3, the J call TRBJ1-1; 7 positions agree with TRBD1. The germline V gene has CDR1 ENHRY and CDR2 SYGVKD. The CDR3 spans 15 residues. With V trimmed by 2 bases and J by 4 bases, 7 bases remained unmatched. CDR3 sequence reads: CAISEPGQGVTEAFF. The CDR3, as DNA: TGTGCCATCAGTGAGCCGGGGCAGGGGGTCACTGAAGCTTTCTTT.

The chain links TRBV7-2 to TRBJ1-5; tentative D call: TRBD1 (6 bases). Trimming shortened V by 4 bases and J by 3 bases, and 19 bases separated the two germline ends. The CDR3 loop spans 17 amino acids. The germline gives CDR1 SGHTA, CDR2 FQGNSA. Here the CDR3 reads CASSSSTGSDANQPQHF. The CDR3, as DNA: TGTGCCAGCAGCTCTTCCACAGGGAGTGACGCCAATCAGCCCCAGCATTTT.

The table lists this clone with a count of one. The chain recombines TRBV28 with TRBJ2-1; 12 nucleotides align to TRBD2. V lost 8 bases, J lost 5 bases, and 10 bases stayed unmatched. The CDR3 is 16 amino acids. The germline V gene has CDR1 MDHEN and CDR2 SYDVKM. The CDR3 bases are TGTGCCAGCCTCCACGGGGGGACTAGCGGGCACAATGAGCAGTTCTTC. Translated, it gives CASLHGGTSGHNEQFF.

The chain joins TRBV25-1 to TRBJ2-6; D is possibly TRBD2 (5 bases). Trimming stripped 3 bases from V and 3 bases from J, with 18 bases between. In germline, CDR1 is MGHDK, CDR2 SYGVNS. The CDR3 is 18 residues long. CDR3 in amino acids: CASSDLVGRPNGANVLTF. CDR3 sequence (DNA): TGTGCCAGCAGTGACCTTGTAGGGAGACCCAATGGGGCCAACGTCCTGACTTTC.

This clone turned up a few times. This rearrangement joins TRBV24-1 to TRBJ1-5, with D perhaps matching TRBD1 (6 bases). Germline CDR1 reads KGHDR; CDR2 reads SFDVKD. This CDR3 spans 16 amino acids. Trimming cost V 4 bases and J 1 base, with 13 bases left between them. Here the CDR3 DNA reads TGTGCCACCAGTGACCCGATTGACAGGAGCAATCAGCCCCAGCATTTT. Residues: CATSDPIDRSNQPQHF.

In this sample, this clone turned up once. V is TRBV28 and J is TRBJ1-4; D is unclear. The V gene's germline CDR1 is MDHEN and CDR2 SYDVKM. V was cut by 9 bases and J by 6 bases, with 11 bases left in between. This CDR3 spans 12 amino acids. The CDR3 region has the DNA TGTGCCAGTGGAGCGGCGGATGAAAAACTGTTTTTT. Translated: CASGAADEKLFF.

The chain employs TRBV14 and TRBJ2-3; D is unclear. V was clipped by 0 bases and J by 7 bases, with 11 bases between them. In germline, CDR1 is SGHDN, CDR2 FVKESK. This CDR3 is built from 14 residues. The CDR3 DNA follows: TGTGCCAGCAGCCAAGAAGGCAGGTGGAATACGCAGTATTTT. Encoded protein: CASSQEGRWNTQYF.

The chain is built from TRBV4-2 and TRBJ1-3, with a possible D match to TRBD1 (5 bases). Germline CDR1 and CDR2: LGHNA and YNFKEQ. The CDR3 covers 14 residues. The V end lost 3 bases, the J end lost 2 bases, and 8 bases lay between the germline ends. CDR3 nucleotides: TGTGCCAGCAGCCACGACAGCACTGGAAACACCATATATTTT. Translated, it gives CASSHDSTGNTIYF.